This TCR beta chain was observed in a study of T cell therapy after organ transplantation. Method: immunoSEQ multiplex PCR; TCRdb's copy keeps in-frame clones and lacks some. The sample has around 19,000 clones, less than 90% seen once. In regard to this clone: What it binds is unknown.

Time point here: 20-29 weeks after completion of therapy. This CDR3 has 13 amino acids. The V end lost 1 base, the J end lost 1 base, and 4 bases lay between the germline ends. From germline, CDR1 is SGHVS and CDR2 FQNEAQ. This chain uses TRBV7-8 with TRBJ1-1; D unclear. The source was CD8+ T cells from blood, collected after autologous CMV-specific T cell therapy. The TCR originated in a human patient who had received a solid organ transplant and had CMV disease. These T cells may partly come from the graft donor. This CDR3 reads CASSLEGNTEAFF. DNA of the CDR3: TGTGCCAGCAGCTTAGAAGGGAACACTGAAGCTTTCTTT.